This T cell receptor beta chain was identified in a study of CD8 T cells in Susac syndrome. A quantity of about 0.5 to 1 ug RNA underwent reverse transcription using random hexamers. The TCR beta CDR3 was amplified by immunoSEQ multiplex PCR across 54 Vbeta, 13 Jbeta. TCRdb recomputed calls from the immunoSEQ multiplex PCR reads with MiXCR, one row per CDR3 protein. Here the sample spans around 300,000 distinct CDR3 sequences, roughly 85% being singletons. The CDR3 loop spans 15 amino acids. Germline V gives CDR1 MNHEY, CDR2 SMNVEV (reference sequence). After removal of 4 bases from V and 4 bases from J, the junction contained 9 bases not matched to a gene. The patients who served as multiple sclerosis controls were treatment-naive and had stable or active relapsing-remitting disease that fulfilled the revised McDonald criteria.

This chain joins TRBV27 and TRBJ2-7; TRBD2 matches at 8 bases. The TCR originated in a human donor with multiple sclerosis. Sequencing was done on a sample of CD8+ T cells from PBMCs. For the CDR3, the DNA is TGTGCCAGCAGTTCCTTAGCGGGATCTCGGTACGAGCAGTACTTC. Residues: CASSSLAGSRYEQYF.